The 18 T cell receptor beta chains below all came from one sample that was sequenced in a study of shared clonotypes between healthy human individuals. The method was immunoSEQ multiplex PCR; TCRdb's version includes in-frame clones alone and lacks a portion of them. Of approximately 1,500,000 clones in the sample, 95% to 99% were seen once. The sequenced material came from naive CD4+ T cells sorted from blood. Subset denoted: CD45RA+ positively selected. The receptors derive from a man younger than 40 in good health.

This clone showed up just once. This chain joins TRBV7-6 and TRBJ1-1; a weak D match, TRBD1 (6 bases). The CDR3 spans 16 residues. Germline V gene data show CDR1 as SGHVS and CDR2 as FNYEAQ. V was pared by 5 bases and J by 4 bases, with 20 bases between. CDR3 residues: CASSPVGGRVTTEAFF. CDR3 DNA: TGTGCCAGCAGCCCCGTTGGGGGCAGGGTGACCACTGAAGCTTTCTTT. The complete variable domain, with remaining parts taken from reference TRBV7-6 and TRBJ1-1, reads GAGVSQSPRYKVTKRGQDVALRCDPISGHVSLYWYRQALGQGPEFLTYFNYEAQQDKSGLPNDRFSAERPEGSISTLTIQRTEQRDSAMYRCASSPVGGRVTTEAFFGQGTRLTVV.

The chain is built from TRBV12-5 and TRBJ2-7, with TRBD2 as a possible D gene (7 bases). From germline, CDR1 is LGHNT and CDR2 FRNRAP. The CDR3 contains 18 residues. Trimming shortened V by 6 bases and J by 3 bases, and 27 bases separated the two germline ends. The CDR3 DNA is TGTGCTAGTGGCACCCCCCGGGGGAGGGGGGAGTTAAACTACGAGCAGTACTTC. Translating it yields CASGTPRGRGELNYEQYF.

J is TRBJ2-7 and V is TRBV19; no definite D call. V was cut by 1 base and J by 0 bases, with 4 bases left in between. Germline values: CDR1 LNHDA, CDR2 SQIVND (reference sequence). This CDR3 has 13 amino acids. CDR3 protein: CASSIGISYEQYF. The CDR3 DNA reads as TGTGCCAGTAGTATAGGTATCTCCTACGAGCAGTACTTC.

The chain combines TRBV7-9 with TRBJ1-3; TRBD1 is a possible D gene (5 bases). The CDR3 sequence is 16 residues long. V gave up 4 bases and J gave up 0 bases, with 13 bases separating them. The germline CDR1 and CDR2 sequences are SEHNR and FQNEAQ (reference sequence). This CDR3 reads CASSSGVGRSGNTIYF. CDR3 bases: TGTGCCAGCAGCTCGGGGGTTGGTCGCTCTGGAAACACCATATATTTT.

The CDR3 here is CASSLVAHIREFKETQYF. CDR3 DNA sequence: TGTGCCAGCAGCTTAGTAGCCCACATCCGGGAATTTAAAGAGACCCAGTACTTC. V and J are TRBV11-2 and TRBJ2-5; the D gene is possibly TRBD2 (5 bases). Trimming left V 1 base short and J 3 bases short, with 21 bases between. CDR3 size: 18 residues. Germline V gene sequence: CDR1 SGHAT, CDR2 FQNNGV. The full variable domain, in which reference TRBV11-2 and TRBJ2-5 provide the parts outside the CDR3, is EAGVAQSPRYKIIEKRQSVAFWCNPISGHATLYWYQQILGQGPKLLIQFQNNGVVDDSQLPKDRFSAERLKGVDSTLKIQPAKLEDSAVYLCASSLVAHIREFKETQYFGPGTRLLVL.

The V gene is TRBV6-1, the J gene TRBJ2-1; D remains ambiguous. V dropped 2 bases and J dropped 6 bases, with 11 bases sitting between them. Germline V CDR1 and CDR2: MNHNS, SASEGT. This CDR3 is built from 14 residues. The CDR3: CASSETPQTNEQFF. The CDR3 DNA reads TGTGCCAGCAGTGAAACCCCCCAAACCAATGAGCAGTTCTTC.

This chain connects TRBV27 to TRBJ2-7; 15 nucleotides match TRBD2. This CDR3 has 18 amino acids. The ends lost 2 bases at V and 0 bases at J; junction bases unmatched: 5. CDR1 and CDR2 (germline): MNHEY, SMNVEV (reference sequence). The CDR3 DNA reads TGTGCCAGCAGTTTAGGGACTAGCGGGAGGTCCCGCTCCTACGAGCAGTACTTC. Its protein is CASSLGTSGRSRSYEQYF.

The CDR3 nucleotides are TGTGCCAGCTCACTCGGACAGGGAACTCGCGAGCAGTACTTC. It specifies CASSLGQGTREQYF. The chain couples TRBV18 to TRBJ2-7; 8 bases are a match to TRBD1. V lost 4 bases, J lost 6 bases, and 8 bases stayed unmatched. The CDR3 covers 14 residues. CDR1 KGHSH and CDR2 LQKENI come from the germline V gene. Together with reference TRBV18 and TRBJ2-7, the CDR3 gives the full variable domain: NAGVMQNPRHLVRRRGQEARLRCSPMKGHSHVYWYRQLPEEGLKFMVYLQKENIIDESGMPKERFSAEFPKEGPSILRIQQVVRGDSAAYFCASSLGQGTREQYFGPGTRLTVT.

The chain carries TRBV28 and TRBJ2-1, with TRBD2 matching 9 bases. The junction had 6 bases not matched to a gene; V was cut back by 3 bases and J by 9 bases. CDR3 length: 14 amino acids. Looked up from germline, CDR1 is MDHEN and CDR2 is SYDVKM. The CDR3 DNA sequence: TGTGCCAGCAGTTTTGGTCTAGCGGGAAGTGAGCAGTTCTTC. The encoded protein is CASSFGLAGSEQFF.

V usage is TRBV10-3 and J usage is TRBJ2-1; D may match TRBD1 or TRBD2 (5 bases each). Germline loops: CDR1 ENHRY, CDR2 SYGVKD. The V end lost 0 bases, the J end lost 0 bases, and 15 bases lay between the germline ends. The CDR3 has 18 residues. CDR3 sequence: CAISESIRGASSYNEQFF. The CDR3, as DNA: TGTGCCATCAGTGAGTCGATCCGGGGCGCCAGCTCCTACAATGAGCAGTTCTTC.

CDR3 sequence reads: CSVADFNRGQLGPFSGSFDEQFF. The CDR3 nucleotides are TGCAGCGTTGCCGATTTTAACAGGGGGCAACTAGGTCCCTTTAGCGGGAGTTTTGATGAGCAGTTCTTC. The chain uses TRBV29-1 and TRBJ2-1; the D call may be TRBD1 or TRBD2 (9 bases each). V lost 4 bases to trimming and J lost 8 bases, with 45 bases between them. The CDR3 sequence is 23 residues long. Germline values: CDR1 SQVTM, CDR2 ANQGSEA.

V gene TRBV28 combines with J gene TRBJ1-2; possibly TRBD1 for D (5 bases). Germline V lookup: CDR1 MDHEN, CDR2 SYDVKM. CDR3 size: 15 residues. The V end was cut by 5 bases, the J end by 0 bases, with 13 bases between. For the CDR3, the DNA is TGTGCCAGCAGTCCCCGATCGACAGCTAACTATGGCTACACCTTC. This gives the protein CASSPRSTANYGYTF.

This chain links TRBV6-6 with TRBJ2-7; D remains ambiguous. The length of the CDR3 is 13 residues. Germline CDR1 and CDR2: MNHNY and SVGAGI (reference sequence). The V and J ends lost 2 bases and 2 bases respectively, with 7 bases between them. The CDR3 region is CASSYDGTYEQYF. The CDR3 nucleotides are TGTGCCAGCAGTTACGATGGTACCTACGAGCAGTACTTC.

The chain carries TRBV7-2 and TRBJ1-5, with TRBD1 as a possible D gene (5 bases). The CDR3 is 14 residues long. V lost 4 bases to trimming and J lost 6 bases, with 13 bases between them. The germline V gene has CDR1 SGHTA and CDR2 FQGNSA. CDR3 bases: TGTGCCAGCAGCTCCCAGGGTCTTCCTCAGCCCCAGCATTTT. The encoded protein is CASSSQGLPQPQHF. The whole variable domain, filled in from reference TRBV7-2 and TRBJ1-5, reads GAGVSQSPSNKVTEKGKDVELRCDPISGHTALYWYRQSLGQGLEFLIYFQGNSAPDKSGLPSDRFSAERTGGSVSTLTIQRTQQEDSAVYLCASSSQGLPQPQHFGDGTRLSIL.

The genes are TRBV7-6 and TRBJ2-7, with a tentative D call TRBD2 (5 bases). Per germline, CDR1 SGHVS and CDR2 FNYEAQ. Trimming pared 3 bases from V and 2 bases from J, leaving 11 bases between. This CDR3 has 14 amino acids. The chain's CDR3 is CASSFNKGAYEQYF. The CDR3 DNA reads TGTGCCAGCAGCTTTAACAAGGGAGCCTACGAGCAGTACTTC.

This rearrangement joins TRBV28 to TRBJ1-2; D remains unclear. Trimming removed 5 bases at V and 4 bases at J, with 5 bases between. CDR3 size: 11 residues. The V gene's germline CDR1 is MDHEN and CDR2 SYDVKM. The DNA of the CDR3 is TGTGCCAGCAGTGCCCTCTATGGCTACACCTTC. It yields the protein CASSALYGYTF.

V usage is TRBV27 and J usage is TRBJ2-7, with 16 nucleotides matching TRBD2. V was clipped by 2 bases and J by 0 bases; unmatched bases: 7. Germline CDR1 and CDR2: MNHEY and SMNVEV (reference sequence). The CDR3 length is 19 residues. CDR3 coding DNA: TGTGCCAGCAGTTTAACTGGGACTAGCGGGAGGGCAATCTCCTACGAGCAGTACTTC. Translation: CASSLTGTSGRAISYEQYF.

The chain employs TRBV9 and TRBJ2-3; D ambiguous. Germline loops: CDR1 SGDLS, CDR2 YYNGEE. V lost 0 bases to trimming and J lost 2 bases, with 10 bases between them. The CDR3 totals 15 residues. The CDR3 sequence: CASSVGPSFTDTQYF. In DNA, the CDR3 is TGTGCCAGCAGCGTAGGTCCATCTTTCACAGATACGCAGTATTTT. Full variable domain (missing parts from reference TRBV9 and TRBJ2-3): DSGVTQTPKHLITATGQRVTLRCSPRSGDLSVYWYQQSLDQGLQFLIQYYNGEERAKGNILERFSAQQFPDLHSELNLSSLELGDSALYFCASSVGPSFTDTQYFGPGTRLTVL.